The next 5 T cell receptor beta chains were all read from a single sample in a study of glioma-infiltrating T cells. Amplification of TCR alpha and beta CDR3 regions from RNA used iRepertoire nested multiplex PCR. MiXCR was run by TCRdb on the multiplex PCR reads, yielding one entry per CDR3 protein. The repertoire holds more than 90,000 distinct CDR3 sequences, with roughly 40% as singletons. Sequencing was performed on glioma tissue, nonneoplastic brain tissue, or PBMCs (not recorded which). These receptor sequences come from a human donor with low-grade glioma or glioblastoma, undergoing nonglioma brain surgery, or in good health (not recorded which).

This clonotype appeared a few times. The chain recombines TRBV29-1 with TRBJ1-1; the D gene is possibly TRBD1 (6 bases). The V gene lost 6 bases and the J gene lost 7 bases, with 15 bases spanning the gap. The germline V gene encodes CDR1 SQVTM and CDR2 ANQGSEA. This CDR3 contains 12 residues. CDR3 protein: CSVTQGNNEAFF. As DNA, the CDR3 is TGCAGCGTGACTCAGGGGAATAATGAAGCTTTCTTT. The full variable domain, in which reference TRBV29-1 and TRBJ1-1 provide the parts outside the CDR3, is SAVISQKPSRDICQRGTSLTIQCQVDSQVTMMFWYRQQPGQSLTLIATANQGSEATYESGFVIDKFPISRPNLTFSTLTVSNMSPEDSSIYLCSVTQGNNEAFFGQGTRLTVV.

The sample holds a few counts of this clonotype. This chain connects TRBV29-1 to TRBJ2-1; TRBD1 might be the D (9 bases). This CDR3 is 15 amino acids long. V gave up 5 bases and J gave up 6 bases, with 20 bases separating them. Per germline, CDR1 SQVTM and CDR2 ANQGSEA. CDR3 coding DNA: TGCAGCGTTTTAACGGGGGGGACAGGGTTCAATGAGCAGTTCTTC. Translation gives CSVLTGGTGFNEQFF.

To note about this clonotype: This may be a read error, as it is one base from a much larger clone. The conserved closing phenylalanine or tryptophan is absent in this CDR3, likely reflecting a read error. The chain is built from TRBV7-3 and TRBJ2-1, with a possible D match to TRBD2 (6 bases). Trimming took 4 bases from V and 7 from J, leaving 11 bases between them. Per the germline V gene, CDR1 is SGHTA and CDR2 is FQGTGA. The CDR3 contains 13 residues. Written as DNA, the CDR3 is TGTGCCAGCAGCTCCATACGGGGGAATGAGCAGTTCCTC. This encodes CASSSIRGNEQFL.

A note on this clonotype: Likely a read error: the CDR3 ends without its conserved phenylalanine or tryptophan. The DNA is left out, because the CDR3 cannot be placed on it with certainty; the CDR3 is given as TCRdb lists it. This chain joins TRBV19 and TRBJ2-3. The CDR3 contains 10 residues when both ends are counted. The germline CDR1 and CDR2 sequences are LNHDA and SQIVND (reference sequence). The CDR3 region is CASSSGTRYI.

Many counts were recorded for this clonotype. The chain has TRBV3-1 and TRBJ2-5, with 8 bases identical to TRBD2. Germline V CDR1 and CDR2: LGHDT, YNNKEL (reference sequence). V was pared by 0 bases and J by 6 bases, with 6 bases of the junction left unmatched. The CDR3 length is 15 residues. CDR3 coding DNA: TGTGCCAGCAGCCAAGAGCGGGGGGTCAATAAGACCCAGTACTTC. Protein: CASSQERGVNKTQYF.